This T cell receptor beta chain comes out of a study of beta chain features in type 1 diabetes. Study results and caveats: All four CD4+ subsets from Type 1 diabetes patients carried moderately but significantly shorter TCRB CDR3s.

This clone turned up a few times. Its target is unknown. Reverse transcribing all isolated RNA meant expressed TCRB transcripts were sequenced. The average output of naive, central memory and regulatory T cell samples was approximately 3.7 million reads. Method: immunoSEQ multiplex PCR; TCRdb's copy keeps in-frame clones and lacks some. Among a few hundred thousand clones listed, around 13% were seen once. The V gene lost 2 bases and the J gene lost 10 bases, with 9 bases spanning the gap. The V gene's germline CDR1 is DFQATT and CDR2 SNEGSKA (reference sequence). This CDR3 is built from 11 residues. Material: naive CD4+ T cells from blood. The chain couples TRBV20-1 to TRBJ2-1, with a tentative D call TRBD1 (6 bases). The sequence was obtained from a man aged 30 to 45 with type 1 diabetes. CDR3 in DNA: TGCAGTGCTAGACCTACAGGGGAGCAGTTCTTC. Protein product: CSARPTGEQFF.